The rows below give T cell receptor beta chains drawn from one sample of a study of T cell responses to AZD1222 COVID-19 vaccine. Clones were read by immunoSEQ multiplex PCR, and TCRdb kept only the in-frame ones, dropping some. The table has around 25,000 clones, roughly 91% seen once; the top ten hold roughly a third. The specimen was peripheral blood, collected 28 days after the second AZD1222 dose. These receptors were obtained from an adult who received the AZD1222 COVID-19 vaccine. Both conserved end residues are part of each CDR3. Each record gives: clone size, D gene, V gene, J gene, CDR3 DNA, CDR3 protein. The D gene is left open where the match is weak. Clone size appears in some rows only: once, few, many, or a class for an expanded clone.

clone_size: -; d_call: -; v_call: TRBV19; j_call: TRBJ1-5; cdr3_nt: TGTGCCAGTAGTATAGGGCCCGCTCTAAATCAGCCCCAGCATTTT; cdr3_aa: CASSIGPALNQPQHF
clone_size: -; d_call: -; v_call: TRBV6-5; j_call: TRBJ2-7; cdr3_nt: TGTGCCAGCAGGACGGTTGGTGGGCTATCCTACGAGCAGTACTTC; cdr3_aa: CASRTVGGLSYEQYF
clone_size: -; d_call: -; v_call: TRBV7-7; j_call: TRBJ2-1; cdr3_nt: TGTGCTAGCAGCTTAGACGGGGGCAATGAGCAGTTCTTC; cdr3_aa: CASSLDGGNEQFF
clone_size: -; d_call: -; v_call: TRBV27; j_call: TRBJ1-5; cdr3_nt: TGTGCCAGCAGTGTGGAACGGTTTTATCAGCCCCAGCATTTT; cdr3_aa: CASSVERFYQPQHF
clone_size: -; d_call: -; v_call: TRBV30; j_call: TRBJ1-3; cdr3_nt: TGTGCCTTCTCTACTTGGACAGCCTTTGGAAACACCATATATTTT; cdr3_aa: CAFSTWTAFGNTIYF
clone_size: -; d_call: -; v_call: TRBV5-1; j_call: TRBJ1-6; cdr3_nt: TGCGCCAGCAGCTCCCCGGAGAATAATTCACCCCTCCACTTT; cdr3_aa: CASSSPENNSPLHF
clone_size: -; d_call: TRBD1; v_call: TRBV5-8; j_call: TRBJ1-1; cdr3_nt: TGTGCCAGCAGCTTGCTAACAGGGGCGCAAGCTTTCTTT; cdr3_aa: CASSLLTGAQAFF
clone_size: -; d_call: -; v_call: TRBV10-1; j_call: TRBJ2-3; cdr3_nt: TGCGCCAGCAGTGACGGGACTCTAACAGATACGCAGTATTTT; cdr3_aa: CASSDGTLTDTQYF
clone_size: -; d_call: TRBD1; v_call: TRBV5-5; j_call: TRBJ1-1; cdr3_nt: TGTGCCAGCAGCTCCGGGACAGGGGGCAACACTGAAGCTTTCTTT; cdr3_aa: CASSSGTGGNTEAFF
clone_size: once; d_call: TRBD2; v_call: TRBV7-2; j_call: TRBJ2-7; cdr3_nt: TGTGCCAGCAGCCTCGCGGGGGGGAGGTACGAGCAGTACTTC; cdr3_aa: CASSLAGGRYEQYF
clone_size: -; d_call: -; v_call: TRBV5-8; j_call: TRBJ2-3; cdr3_nt: TGTGCCAGCAGTGTGATGGGGAGGTACACAGATACGCAGTATTTT; cdr3_aa: CASSVMGRYTDTQYF
clone_size: -; d_call: -; v_call: TRBV6-5; j_call: TRBJ2-5; cdr3_nt: TGTGCCAGCAGTCAGGACGGGATGGGATCGACCCAGTACTTC; cdr3_aa: CASSQDGMGSTQYF
clone_size: -; d_call: -; v_call: TRBV15; j_call: TRBJ2-7; cdr3_nt: TGTGCCACCAGCAGGGACGCTAGCAACGAGCAGTACTTC; cdr3_aa: CATSRDASNEQYF
clone_size: once; d_call: TRBD1; v_call: TRBV28; j_call: TRBJ1-5; cdr3_nt: TGTGCCAGCAGTCGGACAGGCGCAAGCCAGCCCCAGCATTTT; cdr3_aa: CASSRTGASQPQHF
clone_size: -; d_call: -; v_call: TRBV11-3; j_call: TRBJ2-1; cdr3_nt: TGTGCCAGCAGCCATACCAGGGTGAATGAGCAGTTCTTC; cdr3_aa: CASSHTRVNEQFF
clone_size: -; d_call: -; v_call: TRBV5-5; j_call: TRBJ1-1; cdr3_nt: TGTGCCAGCAGCTTGGTGGGGGCGGGGAACACTGAAGCTTTCTTT; cdr3_aa: CASSLVGAGNTEAFF
clone_size: -; d_call: TRBD1; v_call: TRBV4-1; j_call: TRBJ1-6; cdr3_nt: TGCGCCAGCAGCCAACCCCGACAGGGCGGCAATTCACCCCTCCACTTT; cdr3_aa: CASSQPRQGGNSPLHF
clone_size: -; d_call: TRBD2; v_call: TRBV27; j_call: TRBJ2-1; cdr3_nt: TGTGCCAGCAGTTCCTTAGCGGGAGGGCCGTACAATGAGCAGTTCTTC; cdr3_aa: CASSSLAGGPYNEQFF
clone_size: -; d_call: TRBD2; v_call: TRBV7-6; j_call: TRBJ2-5; cdr3_nt: TGTGCCAGCAGCTTACGGGCGGGAGTAGTAGAGACCCAGTACTTC; cdr3_aa: CASSLRAGVVETQYF
clone_size: -; d_call: -; v_call: TRBV28; j_call: TRBJ1-1; cdr3_nt: TGTGCCAGCAGGGGGCCGGGGCTTATGAACACTGAAGCTTTCTTT; cdr3_aa: CASRGPGLMNTEAFF
clone_size: -; d_call: -; v_call: TRBV28; j_call: TRBJ2-3; cdr3_nt: TGTGCCAGCAGTACCGCGGGAGATACGCAGTATTTT; cdr3_aa: CASSTAGDTQYF
clone_size: -; d_call: -; v_call: TRBV19; j_call: TRBJ1-6; cdr3_nt: TGTGCCAGTAGCCAGGGGAGGAACTCACCCCTCCACTTT; cdr3_aa: CASSQGRNSPLHF
clone_size: -; d_call: TRBD1; v_call: TRBV30; j_call: TRBJ2-5; cdr3_nt: TGTGCCTGGAATAAGGGACAGTCGCAGGAGACCCAGTACTTC; cdr3_aa: CAWNKGQSQETQYF
clone_size: -; d_call: -; v_call: TRBV7-8; j_call: TRBJ2-1; cdr3_nt: TGTGCCAGCAGCTTCGACACCAATGAGCAGTTCTTC; cdr3_aa: CASSFDTNEQFF
clone_size: -; d_call: TRBD1; v_call: TRBV28; j_call: TRBJ1-2; cdr3_nt: TGTGCCACCCTCGGGACAGGGGTATTCAACTATGGCTACACCTTC; cdr3_aa: CATLGTGVFNYGYTF
clone_size: -; d_call: -; v_call: TRBV7-9; j_call: TRBJ2-1; cdr3_nt: TGTGCCAGCAGCCCAGCGAAGGGTTCCTACAATGAGCAGTTCTTC; cdr3_aa: CASSPAKGSYNEQFF
clone_size: -; d_call: -; v_call: TRBV11-1; j_call: TRBJ2-5; cdr3_nt: TGTGCCAGCAGCTTAGGGGTAGGAGAGACCCAGTACTTC; cdr3_aa: CASSLGVGETQYF
clone_size: -; d_call: TRBD1; v_call: TRBV28; j_call: TRBJ2-6; cdr3_nt: TGTGCCAGCACCCGGGACAGCATCTCTGGGGCCAACGTCCTGACTTTC; cdr3_aa: CASTRDSISGANVLTF
clone_size: few; d_call: -; v_call: TRBV7-6; j_call: TRBJ2-5; cdr3_nt: TGTGCCAGCAGCGTTACACCGGACGCAAAAGAGACCCAGTACTTC; cdr3_aa: CASSVTPDAKETQYF
clone_size: -; d_call: TRBD1; v_call: TRBV3-1/TRBV3-2; j_call: TRBJ1-6; cdr3_nt: TGTGCCAGCAGCCCGCCCGGGACAGCCTATTCACCCCTCCACTTT; cdr3_aa: CASSPPGTAYSPLHF
clone_size: -; d_call: TRBD2; v_call: TRBV2; j_call: TRBJ2-5; cdr3_nt: TGTGCCAGCACCCGCGGGAGGGCGGGGCAAGAGACCCAGTACTTC; cdr3_aa: CASTRGRAGQETQYF
clone_size: -; d_call: TRBD2; v_call: TRBV6-5; j_call: TRBJ2-3; cdr3_nt: TGTGCCAGCAGTTCCCCTACTAGCGAGAGCACAGATACGCAGTATTTT; cdr3_aa: CASSSPTSESTDTQYF
clone_size: -; d_call: TRBD1; v_call: TRBV7-9; j_call: TRBJ1-1; cdr3_nt: TGTGCCAGCAGCTTACAAACAGGGGGTGGCACTGAAGCTTTCTTT; cdr3_aa: CASSLQTGGGTEAFF
clone_size: -; d_call: -; v_call: TRBV29-1; j_call: TRBJ1-1; cdr3_nt: TGCAGCGTTGAGGGACTTAACACTGAAGCTTTCTTT; cdr3_aa: CSVEGLNTEAFF
clone_size: -; d_call: TRBD1; v_call: TRBV12-3/TRBV12-4; j_call: TRBJ2-7; cdr3_nt: TGTGCCAGCAGTCTTGGGACAGGGAGCGAGCAGTACTTC; cdr3_aa: CASSLGTGSEQYF
clone_size: -; d_call: -; v_call: TRBV7-9; j_call: TRBJ2-3; cdr3_nt: TGTGCCAGCAGCGACCTGGGAGATACGCAGTATTTT; cdr3_aa: CASSDLGDTQYF
clone_size: -; d_call: TRBD1; v_call: TRBV5-1; j_call: TRBJ1-1; cdr3_nt: TGCGCCAGCAGCTCGGAACCCGGGACAGGGACGAACACTGAAGCTTTCTTT; cdr3_aa: CASSSEPGTGTNTEAFF
clone_size: few; d_call: -; v_call: TRBV4-3; j_call: TRBJ1-4; cdr3_nt: TGCGCCAGCAGCCAAGATTGGGGATCAACTAATGAAAAACTGTTTTTT; cdr3_aa: CASSQDWGSTNEKLFF
clone_size: -; d_call: -; v_call: TRBV3-1/TRBV3-2; j_call: TRBJ2-5; cdr3_nt: TGTGCCAGCAGCCACCTAGGGGAGACCCAGTACTTC; cdr3_aa: CASSHLGETQYF
clone_size: once; d_call: -; v_call: TRBV30; j_call: TRBJ2-1; cdr3_nt: TGTGCCTGGAGTGTAGGTTCCCCGACCTACAATGAGCAGTTCTTC; cdr3_aa: CAWSVGSPTYNEQFF
clone_size: -; d_call: TRBD1; v_call: TRBV4-3; j_call: TRBJ2-7; cdr3_nt: TGCGCCAGCAGCCAGCTTGGAGGACAGGCCTACGAGCAGTACTTC; cdr3_aa: CASSQLGGQAYEQYF
clone_size: -; d_call: TRBD2; v_call: TRBV2; j_call: TRBJ2-7; cdr3_nt: TGTGCCAGCAGTGGGGCTAGCGGGAGAGGGGGAGAGCAGTACTTC; cdr3_aa: CASSGASGRGGEQYF
clone_size: -; d_call: -; v_call: TRBV9; j_call: TRBJ2-5; cdr3_nt: TGTGCCAGCAGCGTAGTTGGGGGGCTAGGGGAGACCCAGTACTTC; cdr3_aa: CASSVVGGLGETQYF
clone_size: -; d_call: -; v_call: TRBV9; j_call: TRBJ2-2; cdr3_nt: TGTGCCAGCAGCCCATCCTTGGGCCGGGGAGCTGTTTTT; cdr3_aa: CASSPSLGRGAVF
clone_size: -; d_call: TRBD2; v_call: TRBV4-3; j_call: TRBJ2-7; cdr3_nt: TGCGCCAGCAGCCAAGATTGGAGTAGCGGGGGAACCTCCTACGAGCAGTACTTC; cdr3_aa: CASSQDWSSGGTSYEQYF
clone_size: -; d_call: TRBD2; v_call: TRBV6-2/TRBV6-3; j_call: TRBJ2-5; cdr3_nt: TGTGCCAGCAGTTACGCTAGCGGGAGGGCCGGGGAGACCCAGTACTTC; cdr3_aa: CASSYASGRAGETQYF
clone_size: -; d_call: -; v_call: TRBV19; j_call: TRBJ2-3; cdr3_nt: TGTGCCAGTAAATCTAGGGGCATGAGCACAGATACGCAGTATTTT; cdr3_aa: CASKSRGMSTDTQYF
clone_size: few; d_call: -; v_call: TRBV28; j_call: TRBJ2-7; cdr3_nt: TGTGCCAGCAGTCCACGGACGTTATACGAGCAGTACTTC; cdr3_aa: CASSPRTLYEQYF
clone_size: -; d_call: -; v_call: TRBV7-6; j_call: TRBJ1-1; cdr3_nt: TGTGCCAGCAGCTTAGCTCGGGACCACAACACTGAAGCTTTCTTT; cdr3_aa: CASSLARDHNTEAFF
clone_size: -; d_call: TRBD2; v_call: TRBV7-3; j_call: TRBJ2-5; cdr3_nt: TGTGCCAGCAGCTTCTCTAGCGGGGGCCAAGAGACCCAGTACTTC; cdr3_aa: CASSFSSGGQETQYF
clone_size: -; d_call: -; v_call: TRBV7-2; j_call: TRBJ2-7; cdr3_nt: TGTGCCAGCAGCCCGGGGGTAAACTACGAGCAGTACTTC; cdr3_aa: CASSPGVNYEQYF
clone_size: -; d_call: -; v_call: TRBV7-3; j_call: TRBJ2-5; cdr3_nt: TGTGCCAGCAGGCTTACAGGGAGTCAGACCCAGTACTTC; cdr3_aa: CASRLTGSQTQYF
clone_size: -; d_call: -; v_call: TRBV30; j_call: TRBJ2-5; cdr3_nt: TGTGCCTGGAGTGTAATGGGGACCCAGTACTTC; cdr3_aa: CAWSVMGTQYF
clone_size: -; d_call: -; v_call: TRBV12-3/TRBV12-4; j_call: TRBJ2-7; cdr3_nt: TGTGCCAGCAGTGCCGGGACCTACGAGCAGTACTTC; cdr3_aa: CASSAGTYEQYF
clone_size: -; d_call: -; v_call: TRBV19; j_call: TRBJ2-1; cdr3_nt: TGTGCCAGTAGTATAGATCCGGTACCGAACAATGAGCAGTTCTTC; cdr3_aa: CASSIDPVPNNEQFF
clone_size: -; d_call: TRBD1; v_call: TRBV28; j_call: TRBJ1-1; cdr3_nt: TGTGCCAGCAGCCCAGACGACAGGGGAACTGAAGCTTTCTTT; cdr3_aa: CASSPDDRGTEAFF
clone_size: -; d_call: -; v_call: TRBV10-2; j_call: TRBJ2-1; cdr3_nt: TGCGCCAGCAGGGAGACGGAAAATGAGCAGTTCTTC; cdr3_aa: CASRETENEQFF